The clone carrying this T cell receptor (beta chain) is categorized as medium-sized. One entry per CDR3 protein results from TCRdb running MiXCR on the RT-PCR reads. Altogether 98,000 or so distinct CDR3 sequences are present, less than 45% being singletons, with the ten largest covering around 26%. The data were obtained in a study of patients and donors after allogeneic stem cell transplantation. Material: blood, either unsorted or a sorted T cell fraction (not recorded which). The TCR sequence derives from a human donor who was either an allogeneic HSCT recipient or a stem cell or donor lymphocyte infusion donor (not recorded which). It is not recorded whose cells these are; they may come from a transplant donor.

CDR3: CASSMGQGLNIQYF. In nucleotides, the CDR3 is TGTGCCAGCAGCATGGGACAGGGGCTTAACATTCAGTACTTC. The J gene is TRBJ2-4, the V gene TRBV7-9; TRBD1 matches 10 bases. Per germline, CDR1 SEHNR and CDR2 FQNEAQ (reference sequence). After removal of 5 bases from V and 7 bases from J, the junction contained 5 bases not matched to a gene. The CDR3 is 14 residues long.